This entry lists 10 T cell receptor beta chains sequenced from one sample in a study of sequential checkpoint blockade in melanoma. Treatment of the sample: randomized to nivolumab then ipilimumab (arm A) or the reverse (arm B). Assay: immunoSEQ multiplex PCR; the TCRdb copy retains only in-frame clones and omits some. The sample has 6,000 to 8,000 clones, 20% to 25% seen once. The source was tumor tissue (inferred from file names), collected from a patient given nivolumab and ipilimumab in sequence. All receptors derive from a human donor with melanoma.

CDR3 bases: TGTGCCAGCAGTCCACGGACACCGACCTACGAGCAGTACTTC. Protein: CASSPRTPTYEQYF. The chain carries TRBV6-8 and TRBJ2-7; TRBD1 is a possible D gene (5 bases). This CDR3 contains 14 residues. Trimming took off 5 bases at V and 2 bases at J, with 13 bases between the two ends. Germline CDR1 reads MNHGY; CDR2 reads SAAAGT.

There are a few counts of this clone. Its ends do not fully match the called genes, so a read error is possible. V is TRBV6-4 and J is TRBJ2-7; D is unresolved. The CDR3 runs 11 residues. Germline CDR1 is MRHNA and CDR2 is SNTAGT. The CDR3 DNA sequence: TGTGCCATCAGTGAAACCTACGAGCAGTACTTC. Its protein is CAISETYEQYF.

This clone was seen more than once but under ten times. The CDR3 is CASSSTRLNEKLFF. The CDR3 nucleotides are TGCGCCAGCAGCTCAACCAGGTTGAATGAAAAACTGTTTTTT. The chain couples TRBV5-1 to TRBJ1-4; no clear D gene. Germline V lookup: CDR1 SGHRS, CDR2 YFSETQ. This CDR3 spans 14 amino acids. V dropped 3 bases and J dropped 5 bases, with 11 bases sitting between them.

This clone has a count of ten or more. V gene TRBV11-1 combines with J gene TRBJ1-4; no definite D call. This CDR3 is built from 14 residues. The V end lost 5 bases, the J end lost 6 bases, and 13 bases lay between the germline ends. Germline assignment: CDR1 SGHAT and CDR2 FQDESV (reference sequence). For the CDR3, the DNA is TGTGCCAGCAGCGAACAGTTGAGTGATGAAAAACTGTTTTTT. Its protein is CASSEQLSDEKLFF.

The chain couples TRBV5-1 to TRBJ2-2, with 7 nucleotides matching TRBD1. The CDR3 contains 15 residues. Germline trimming cut 6 bases from V and 2 bases from J; bases unmatched to any gene: 7. The V gene's germline CDR1 is SGHRS and CDR2 YFSETQ. CDR3 nucleotide sequence: TGCGCCAGCACTACCGAGGGGGCTAACACCGGGGAGCTGTTTTTT. This codes for CASTTEGANTGELFF.

As DNA, the CDR3 is TGTGCCAGTAGTACCCCCGGGGGGAGCACAGATACGCAGTATTTT. Translating gives CASSTPGGSTDTQYF. The V and J genes are TRBV19 and TRBJ2-3; TRBD2 matches at 7 bases. Germline values: CDR1 LNHDA, CDR2 SQIVND (reference sequence). With V trimmed by 4 bases and J by 0 bases, 4 bases remained unmatched. This CDR3 is built from 15 residues.

This clone was seen more than once but under ten times. This chain uses TRBV11-3 with TRBJ2-7; D remains unclear. V was clipped by 5 bases and J by 1 base, with 15 bases between them. The CDR3 contains 15 residues. Germline CDR1 is SGHNT and CDR2 is YENEEA. The CDR3 is CASSEPLAGSYEQYF. CDR3 DNA: TGTGCCAGCAGCGAACCCCTGGCCGGTTCCTACGAGCAGTACTTC.

This clone was observed many times. This chain joins TRBV9 and TRBJ1-2; TRBD1 is a possible D gene (6 bases). Trimming removed 4 bases at V and 5 bases at J, with 18 bases between. Per germline, CDR1 SGDLS and CDR2 YYNGEE. The CDR3 extends over 15 amino acids. In DNA, the CDR3 is TGTGCCAGCAGCCCCCAACCTGACAGGACGTATGGCTACACCTTC. Its protein is CASSPQPDRTYGYTF.

This clone was counted ten times or more. The CDR3 coding sequence is TGTGCCAGCAGTGAGGCAATGGGTACGACCGGGGACGAGCAGTACTTC. This codes for CASSEAMGTTGDEQYF. This rearrangement joins TRBV6-8 to TRBJ2-7; weak D call: TRBD2 (5 bases). The V end was cut by 5 bases, the J end by 5 bases, with 22 bases between. CDR1 is MNHGY, CDR2 SAAAGT, per germline. CDR3 size: 16 residues.

V gene TRBV5-1 combines with J gene TRBJ2-5; D uncertain. Trimming removed 6 bases at V and 2 bases at J, with 14 bases between. CDR3 length: 14 residues. CDR1 and CDR2 from the germline V gene are SGHRS and YFSETQ. The CDR3 loop is CASTGSTYQETQYF. In nucleotides, the CDR3 is TGCGCCAGCACGGGCAGTACGTATCAAGAGACCCAGTACTTC.